The 20 T cell receptor beta chains listed next were all sequenced from one sample in a study of T-cell reconstitution after alpha-beta-depleted transplantation in children. TCRbeta library preparation incorporated unique molecular identifiers. From the PCR reads, TCRdb called clonotypes with MiXCR, one entry per CDR3 protein. The table has 300,000 to 400,000 distinct CDR3 sequences, about an eighth seen once. Material: PBMCs, obtained from the stem cell graft. The source is a human donor who donated a stem cell graft to a child with Fanconi anemia.

The gene calls are TRBV4-2 and TRBJ2-2, with D perhaps given as TRBD1 or TRBD2 (6 bases each). Germline V CDR1 and CDR2: LGHNA, YNFKEQ. The CDR3 is 18 residues long. Deletions cut 4 bases from V and 4 bases from J, with 22 bases between. CDR3 DNA sequence: TGTGCCAGCAGCCCCGACAGTTCCGCCGGGGGCCCCACCGGGGAGCTGTTTTTT. Translating it yields CASSPDSSAGGPTGELFF.

In its sample, this clonotype was seen a few times. The chain links TRBV7-2 to TRBJ2-1; 13 nucleotides line up with TRBD2. The CDR3 is 15 residues long. Germline CDR1 SGHTA, CDR2 FQGNSA. Losses at the gene ends were 3 bases for V and 5 bases for J; bases not matched to a gene: 1. The CDR3 reads CASSFTSGGDNEQFF. CDR3 DNA: TGTGCCAGCAGCTTTACTAGCGGGGGGGACAATGAGCAGTTCTTC. Together with reference TRBV7-2 and TRBJ2-1, the CDR3 gives the full variable domain: GAGVSQSPSNKVTEKGKDVELRCDPISGHTALYWYRQSLGQGLEFLIYFQGNSAPDKSGLPSDRFSAERTGGSVSTLTIQRTQQEDSAVYLCASSFTSGGDNEQFFGPGTRLTVL.

The V call is TRBV30, the J call TRBJ1-5; a possible D gene is TRBD1 (6 bases). The germline V and J ends were trimmed by 2 bases and 1 base, with 9 bases remaining between them. The CDR3 is 14 amino acids. In germline, CDR1 is GTSNPN, CDR2 SVGIG (reference sequence). The CDR3 nucleotides are TGTGCCTGGAGTAGAGGACAGAGCAATCAGCCCCAGCATTTT. Its protein is CAWSRGQSNQPQHF.

This clonotype came up many times. The CDR3 sequence is CSAGGGGQGARTEAFF. The DNA of the CDR3 is TGCAGTGCCGGGGGCGGAGGACAGGGGGCACGAACTGAAGCTTTCTTT. V is TRBV20-1 and J is TRBJ1-1; 11 bases align to TRBD1. This CDR3 has 16 amino acids. The ends lost 6 bases at V and 5 bases at J; junction bases unmatched: 14. Germline values: CDR1 DFQATT, CDR2 SNEGSKA (reference sequence).

This clonotype appeared many times. The rearrangement uses TRBV4-3 and TRBJ1-2, with a possible D match to TRBD1 (5 bases). Germline CDR1 reads LGHNA; CDR2 reads YSLEER. The CDR3 is 16 amino acids. The V end lost 0 bases, the J end lost 2 bases, and 13 bases lay between the germline ends. CDR3 DNA sequence: TGCGCCAGCAGCCAAGATCGAGACAGCGTAAACTATGGCTACACCTTC. As protein: CASSQDRDSVNYGYTF.

This clonotype was recorded at least ten times. The chain carries TRBV10-3 and TRBJ2-3; the match to TRBD2 covers 8 bases. The V and J ends lost 5 bases and 2 bases, in that order; junction bases with no gene match: 3. The germline gives CDR1 ENHRY, CDR2 SYGVKD. The CDR3 loop spans 14 amino acids. CDR3: CAISQRGYTDTQYF. The CDR3 bases are TGTGCCATCAGTCAGCGGGGGTACACAGATACGCAGTATTTT.

The V gene is TRBV20-1, the J gene TRBJ2-3; a possible D gene is TRBD2 (5 bases). Between the trimmed V and J ends, which lost 6 bases and 0 bases, there was a span of 13 bases. The germline gives CDR1 DFQATT, CDR2 SNEGSKA (reference sequence). The length of the CDR3 is 14 residues. CDR3 in DNA: TGCAGTGCCTCCGGGGAAATTAGCACAGATACGCAGTATTTT. Translated, it gives CSASGEISTDTQYF.

This chain connects TRBV4-1 to TRBJ2-7; 11 bases agree with TRBD2. V was pared by 1 base and J by 2 bases, with 4 bases of the junction left unmatched. The CDR3 runs 16 residues. Looked up from germline, CDR1 is MGHRA and CDR2 is YSYEKL. CDR3 DNA: TGCGCCAGCAGCCAAGCTGTGACTAGCGGGGCCTACGAGCAGTACTTC. Translating it yields CASSQAVTSGAYEQYF.

This clonotype was seen ten or more times. This sequence joins TRBV3-1 and TRBJ2-3, with unresolved D. V was shortened by 4 bases and J by 5 bases, with 10 bases between the two germline ends. The CDR3 has 13 amino acids. Germline CDR1 reads LGHDT; CDR2 reads YNNKEL (reference sequence). The CDR3 DNA is TGTGCCAGCAGCCTTCGCATGGTAGATACGCAGTATTTT. Residues: CASSLRMVDTQYF.

J is TRBJ2-7 and V is TRBV20-1, with 9 bases identical to TRBD1. CDR1 is DFQATT, CDR2 SNEGSKA, per germline (reference sequence). The CDR3 spans 15 residues. V dropped 5 bases and J dropped 0; count of bases not matched to a gene: 8. CDR3 bases: TGCAGTGCTCGTAGTGGGACAGGGAGCTCCTACGAGCAGTACGTC. Translation: CSARSGTGSSYEQYV.

This clonotype was picked up many times. The chain employs TRBV11-2 and TRBJ2-5; D tentatively reads TRBD1 or TRBD2 (5 bases each). Germline-derived CDR1 and CDR2 are SGHAT and FQNNGV. The CDR3 is 15 residues long. Trimming left V 3 bases short and J 1 base short, with 12 bases between. The CDR3 nucleotides are TGTGCCAGCAGCTTCGAACAGGAGGTCCAAGAGACCCAGTACTTC. Amino acid sequence: CASSFEQEVQETQYF.

This clonotype has ten or more counts. The chain employs TRBV27 and TRBJ2-1, with D hard to call. The CDR3 covers 17 residues. CDR1 MNHEY and CDR2 SMNVEV come from the germline V gene (reference sequence). V gave up 5 bases and J gave up 3 bases, with 20 bases separating them. The CDR3 sequence: CASSPLVGALLYNEQFF. CDR3 in DNA: TGTGCCAGCAGTCCCCTTGTGGGCGCCCTCCTCTACAATGAGCAGTTCTTC.

This clonotype was counted between two and nine times. The chain recombines TRBV19 with TRBJ1-1; possibly TRBD1 for D (5 bases). CDR1 is LNHDA, CDR2 SQIVND, per germline (reference sequence). V lost 4 bases and J lost 1, with 10 bases in between. The CDR3 covers 14 residues. The DNA of the CDR3 is TGTGCCAGTAGTAAGAGGGGCGGGAACACTGAAGCTTTCTTT. Protein: CASSKRGGNTEAFF.

This clonotype came up a few times. V usage is TRBV4-3 and J usage is TRBJ2-2, with D possibly TRBD2 on 7 matching bases. The CDR3 has 15 residues. The germline V and J ends were trimmed by 1 base and 8 bases, with 14 bases remaining between them. The germline V gene encodes CDR1 LGHNA and CDR2 YSLEER. CDR3 bases: TGCGCCAGCAGCCAAGGGGGGGGGCAATTAGGGGAGCTGTTTTTT. Residues: CASSQGGGQLGELFF.

This chain uses TRBV12-3 or TRBV12-4 with TRBJ1-6, with 8 bases fitting TRBD1. The V gene end was trimmed by 1 base and the J gene end by 8 bases; junction bases not matched to a gene: 1. The CDR3 consists of 14 residues. CDR3 loop: CASSLVTGDSPLHF. For the CDR3, the DNA is TGTGCCAGCAGTTTAGTGACAGGGGATTCACCCCTCCACTTT.

DNA of the CDR3: TGTGCCAGCACAGGCGGCAGGGCTGGCGAGCAGTACTTC. Encoded protein: CASTGGRAGEQYF. The chain employs TRBV2 and TRBJ2-7; D might be TRBD1 (5 bases). Germline CDR1 is SNHLY and CDR2 is FYNNEI. Trimming left V 7 bases short and J 6 bases short, with 16 bases between. The CDR3 is made up of 13 amino acids.

This clonotype was detected a few times. The V and J genes are TRBV5-1 and TRBJ2-7; TRBD1 might be the D (5 bases). The CDR3 contains 14 residues. From germline, CDR1 is SGHRS and CDR2 YFSETQ. V lost 0 bases to trimming and J lost 0 bases, with 7 bases between them. The CDR3 DNA reads as TGCGCCAGCAGCTTGGTACAGGCCTCCTACGAGCAGTACTTC. Encoded protein: CASSLVQASYEQYF.

V and J are TRBV5-1 and TRBJ1-6; TRBD1 is a possible D gene (5 bases). The ends were cut back, 4 bases at V and 6 bases at J, with 17 bases in the middle. The CDR3 spans 16 residues. Germline V gene lookup returns CDR1 SGHRS and CDR2 YFSETQ. The CDR3 loop reads CASSPLGTAGNSPLHF. For the CDR3, the DNA is TGCGCCAGCAGCCCCCTCGGGACTGCGGGTAATTCACCCCTCCACTTT.

This chain uses TRBV6-2 or TRBV6-3 with TRBJ2-1; TRBD2 matches 9 bases. J lost 4 bases, V lost 4 bases, and 5 bases had no gene match. CDR3 length: 15 residues. Germline V gives CDR1 MNHEY, CDR2 SVGEGT. The CDR3 nucleotides read TGTGCCAGCAGTTCCGCCAGCGGGGGGTACAATGAGCAGTTCTTC. Residues: CASSSASGGYNEQFF.

This clonotype was counted at least ten times. The chain joins TRBV12-3 or TRBV12-4 to TRBJ1-2, with D uncertain. The length of the CDR3 is 15 residues. The V end lost 7 bases, the J end lost 0 bases, and 15 bases lay between the germline ends. For the CDR3, the DNA is TGTGCCAGCACTATGACGATGGCCACTAACTATGGCTACACCTTC. It encodes CASTMTMATNYGYTF.